The 28 T cell receptor beta chains listed next were all sequenced from one sample in a study of T cells in Graves' hyperthyroidism and ophthalmopathy (dated by TCRdb to between 2018 and 2020). The library came from multiplex PCR. The instrument was an Illumina HiSeq 2000. TCR beta CDR3 regions were amplified from RNA transcripts. The TCR CDR3 was subjected to a first round of RT-PCR using the HTBI primer set and the Qiagen OneStep RT-PCR kit. The public reads were reprocessed in TCRdb via fastp at Q25 and MiXCR, keeping in-frame beta chains. Each record represents a unique CDR3 protein, reported with the most common genes and DNA among its rows. This sample is represented by around 580,000 distinct CDR3 sequences; roughly 17% of them were singletons. Of the sample, 18% falls within the top ten clones. Sequences were obtained from blood. The receptors were sampled from a woman under 30 with Graves' hyperthyroidism.

This clonotype was detected only a few times. The chain uses TRBV19 and TRBJ2-5; D gene ambiguous. V gave up 3 bases and J gave up 5 bases, with 10 bases separating them. The CDR3 contains 13 residues. Looked up from germline, CDR1 is LNHDA and CDR2 is SQIVND (reference sequence). This CDR3 reads CASSISRLETQYF. Here the CDR3 DNA reads TGTGCCAGTAGTATCTCCCGTCTGGAGACCCAGTACTTC.

The table lists this clonotype with many counts. The chain carries TRBV20-1 and TRBJ2-5; D not certain. V was trimmed by 3 bases and J by 3 bases, leaving 20 bases between them. CDR1 DFQATT and CDR2 SNEGSKA come from the germline V gene (reference sequence). The CDR3 contains 16 residues. The CDR3 bases are TGCAGTGCTAGTGGTCCGCGGCAGAGGATTGAAGAGACCCAGTACTTC. Its translation is CSASGPRQRIEETQYF.

This clonotype was recorded many times. The rearrangement joins TRBV3-1 to TRBJ1-3; D remains ambiguous. Germline V gene lookup returns CDR1 LGHDT and CDR2 YNNKEL (reference sequence). This CDR3 region has 14 residues. Between the trimmed V and J ends, which lost 4 bases and 4 bases, there was a span of 11 bases. The CDR3 region is CASSPRTAGNTIYF. The DNA for the CDR3 is TGTGCCAGCAGCCCACGGACGGCCGGAAACACCATATATTTT.

This clonotype was seen once. The genes are TRBV5-4 and TRBJ1-2; D is unclear. V was pared by 3 bases and J by 7 bases, with 16 bases between. The CDR3 extends over 14 amino acids. Germline loops: CDR1 SGHNT, CDR2 YYREEE (reference sequence). The CDR3 bases are TGTGCCAGCAGCTCTCACACACGGGGTGGTGGCTACACCTTC. It codes for CASSSHTRGGGYTF.

Ten or more counts support this clonotype. The rearrangement links TRBV28 to TRBJ2-3; D possibly corresponds to TRBD1 (6 bases). V was shortened by 5 bases and J by 5 bases, with 20 bases between the two germline ends. The germline CDR1 and CDR2 sequences are MDHEN and SYDVKM. The CDR3 contains 16 residues. CDR3 sequence reads: CASSPFLRGVIDTQYF. The CDR3 DNA reads as TGTGCCAGCAGTCCATTCCTCAGGGGAGTGATAGATACGCAGTATTTT.

This clonotype occurred a few times. This rearrangement joins TRBV3-1 to TRBJ1-4; 8 bases are a match to TRBD1. The CDR3 contains 15 residues. V shed 1 base and J 8 bases; nucleotides not matched to a gene: 6. Germline V gene lookup returns CDR1 LGHDT and CDR2 YNNKEL (reference sequence). The CDR3 loop reads CASSQVQGAFEKLFF. The CDR3 DNA is TGTGCCAGCAGCCAAGTCCAGGGGGCGTTCGAAAAACTGTTTTTT.

The rearrangement uses TRBV3-1 and TRBJ2-6, with unresolved D. Per germline, CDR1 LGHDT and CDR2 YNNKEL (reference sequence). The CDR3 sequence is 16 residues long. Trimming took off 5 bases at V and 1 base at J, with 12 bases between the two ends. CDR3 DNA: TGTGCCAGCAGCGATACAGCCCTGTCTGGGGCCAACGTCCTGACTTTC. Its protein product is CASSDTALSGANVLTF.

A note on this clonotype: A read error may be the cause here, since a much bigger clone is one base away. CDR3 sequence reads: CSVRQWDYEQFF. The CDR3 coding sequence is TGCAGCGTTAGGCAGTGGGACTACGAGCAGTTCTTC. This chain joins TRBV29-1 and TRBJ2-7; 7 bases are a match to TRBD2. With the DNA end fitting TRBJ2-1 better, the J assignment may be wrong. There are 12 residues in the CDR3. The germline CDR1 and CDR2 sequences are SQVTM and ANQGSEA.

V is TRBV19 and J is TRBJ2-7; 7 nucleotides match TRBD1. Germline V gives CDR1 LNHDA, CDR2 SQIVND (reference sequence). Trimming cost V 5 bases and J 0 bases; bases outside gene matches: 4. The CDR3 totals 14 residues. This CDR3 reads CASSVGTVSYEQYF. CDR3 in DNA: TGTGCCAGTAGTGTCGGGACAGTCTCCTACGAGCAGTACTTC.

This chain joins TRBV9 and TRBJ2-1; TRBD1 matches at 7 bases. Trimming took 3 bases from V and 6 from J; bases not matched to a gene: 12. The CDR3 totals 16 residues. Germline lookup yields CDR1 SGDLS and CDR2 YYNGEE. The CDR3 region has the DNA TGTGCCAGCAGCGCAATAGGGACAGCAAATATCAATGAGCAGTTCTTC. Translating gives CASSAIGTANINEQFF.

This clonotype appeared a few times. The V and J genes are TRBV29-1 and TRBJ1-2, with TRBD1 identical over 10 bases. Germline values: CDR1 SQVTM, CDR2 ANQGSEA. The CDR3 totals 12 residues. V shed 4 bases and J 5 bases; nucleotides not matched to a gene: 1. The CDR3 nucleotides read TGCAGCGTTGGGACAGGGGGTTATGGCTACACCTTC. Residues: CSVGTGGYGYTF.

The chain couples TRBV28 to TRBJ2-3; D gene ambiguous. This CDR3 has 12 amino acids. CDR1 and CDR2 from the germline V gene are MDHEN and SYDVKM. The germline V and J ends were trimmed by 6 bases and 5 bases, with 9 bases remaining between them. Here the CDR3 reads CASRSVLDTQYF. The CDR3 DNA reads as TGTGCCAGCAGATCAGTCTTAGATACGCAGTATTTT.

This clonotype was seen only a few times. The chain uses TRBV4-1 and TRBJ1-4; D may be TRBD1 (6 bases). The length of the CDR3 is 16 residues. Trimming took 2 bases from V and 6 from J, leaving 16 bases between them. The V gene's germline CDR1 is MGHRA and CDR2 YSYEKL. Written as DNA, the CDR3 is TGCGCCAGCAGCCAATCGAGGACAGTGAGTCATGAAAAACTGTTTTTT. Its translation: CASSQSRTVSHEKLFF.

This clonotype was observed a handful of times. This rearrangement joins TRBV12-3 or TRBV12-4 to TRBJ2-7; perhaps TRBD1 as D (8 bases). V lost 2 bases and J lost 3, with 14 bases in between. There are 15 residues in the CDR3. The CDR3 here is CASSLNTGGGYEQYF. CDR3 bases: TGTGCCAGCAGTTTAAACACAGGGGGGGGCTACGAGCAGTACTTC.

The V gene is TRBV6-1, the J gene TRBJ1-3, with a possible D match to TRBD1 (5 bases). Germline V gene sequence: CDR1 MNHNS, CDR2 SASEGT. Trimming stripped 0 bases from V and 11 bases from J, with 14 bases between. The CDR3 contains 14 residues. The CDR3 nucleotides are TGTGCCAGCAGTGAAGCCCTGGGGGGGTGGCCCATATATTTT. Translation gives CASSEALGGWPIYF.

This rearrangement joins TRBV7-9 to TRBJ2-2; no clear D gene. The ends were cut back, 2 bases at V and 6 bases at J, with 10 bases in the middle. The germline CDR1 and CDR2 sequences are SEHNR and FQNEAQ (reference sequence). This CDR3 has 14 residues. The CDR3 spells CASSLTSMAGELFF. As DNA, the CDR3 is TGTGCCAGCAGCTTAACCTCAATGGCCGGGGAGCTGTTTTTT.

This clonotype was detected many times. This chain uses TRBV7-2 with TRBJ1-2; TRBD1 might be the D (5 bases). V dropped 4 bases and J dropped 7 bases, with 16 bases sitting between them. This CDR3 spans 14 amino acids. The germline CDR1 and CDR2 sequences are SGHTA and FQGNSA. CDR3 loop: CASSSGRGSSGYTF. CDR3 nucleotides: TGTGCCAGCAGCTCCGGGCGGGGCTCGAGTGGCTACACCTTC.

As for this clonotype: Germline is not matched at one junction end, which may reflect a read error. This chain uses TRBV28 with TRBJ1-1; the D gene is possibly TRBD1 (6 bases). The CDR3 has 12 residues. Germline CDR1 and CDR2: MDHEN and SYDVKM. The CDR3 spells CASSSGHSDAFF. In DNA, the CDR3 is TGTGCCAGCAGCTCGGGACACTCTGACGCTTTCTTT.

V gene TRBV10-3 combines with J gene TRBJ2-5, with a possible D match to TRBD2 (6 bases). Germline CDR1 and CDR2: ENHRY and SYGVKD. There are 13 residues in the CDR3. The germline V and J ends were trimmed by 2 bases and 3 bases, with 7 bases remaining between them. This CDR3 is CAISELAKETQYF. The CDR3 nucleotides read TGTGCCATCAGTGAGCTAGCGAAAGAGACCCAGTACTTC.

The V gene is TRBV19, the J gene TRBJ2-1, with D maybe TRBD2 (5 bases). This CDR3 comprises 12 residues. In germline, CDR1 is LNHDA, CDR2 SQIVND (reference sequence). V was clipped by 3 bases and J by 7 bases, with 7 bases between them. The CDR3 loop is CASSMTGNEQFF. The CDR3 nucleotides are TGTGCCAGTAGTATGACGGGAAATGAGCAGTTCTTC. The variable domain in full, completed from reference TRBV19 and TRBJ2-1, reads DGGITQSPKYLFRKEGQNVTLSCEQNLNHDAMYWYRQDPGQGLRLIYYSQIVNDFQKGDIAEGYSVSREKKESFPLTVTSAQKNPTAFYLCASSMTGNEQFFGPGTRLTVL.

V usage is TRBV5-1 and J usage is TRBJ1-5, with D maybe TRBD1 (5 bases). Trimming cost V 0 bases and J 12 bases, with 16 bases left between them. Germline CDR1 reads SGHRS; CDR2 reads YFSETQ. The CDR3 loop spans 14 amino acids. DNA for the CDR3: TGCGCCAGCAGCTTGGGGGACCAAGAAGGGCTCCAGCATTTT. This sequence encodes CASSLGDQEGLQHF.

The J gene is TRBJ1-6, the V gene TRBV30; no reliable D call. Looked up from germline, CDR1 is GTSNPN and CDR2 is SVGIG (reference sequence). This CDR3 comprises 14 residues. Trimming took 0 bases from V and 6 from J, leaving 9 bases between them. The CDR3, as DNA: TGTGCCTGGAGTGTAACTGGGATTAATTCACCCCTCCACTTT. As protein: CAWSVTGINSPLHF.

This chain links TRBV2 with TRBJ1-5; D gene ambiguous. Trimming took 5 bases from V and 0 from J, leaving 17 bases between them. The germline V gene encodes CDR1 SNHLY and CDR2 FYNNEI. This CDR3 has 17 amino acids. The CDR3 bases are TGTGCCAGCAGTCATCGTACCTCCTTTTATAGCAATCAGCCCCAGCATTTT. Its protein product is CASSHRTSFYSNQPQHF.

With respect to this clonotype: Just one base apart from a much larger clone, this may be a read error. The rearrangement uses TRBV20-1 and TRBJ1-2, with 10 bases matching TRBD1. Germline CDR1 is DFQATT and CDR2 is SNEGSKA (reference sequence). The CDR3 covers 12 residues. CDR3 residues: CSARTGGYGHTF. In DNA form, the CDR3 reads TGCAGTGCCCGGACAGGGGGTTATGGCCACACCTTC.

This clonotype was seen only once. A much larger clone lies one base from this, so it may be a read error. The V call is TRBV11-2, the J call TRBJ2-1; TRBD2 agrees at 14 bases. V lost 3 bases to trimming and J lost 2 bases; unmatched junction nucleotides: 6. Germline values: CDR1 SGHAT, CDR2 FQNNGV. The CDR3 extends over 18 amino acids. The CDR3 sequence: CASSFRLAGGGTYNEQFF. In DNA, the CDR3 is TGTGCCAGCAGCTTCCGACTAGCGGGAGGGGGTACCTACAATGAGCAGTTCTTC.

This clonotype was counted many times. The gene calls are TRBV28 and TRBJ2-5, with 11 bases aligning to TRBD1. The CDR3 is 17 amino acids. Germline V gene lookup returns CDR1 MDHEN and CDR2 SYDVKM. J gave up 5 bases and V 3 bases, and 11 bases lay outside the gene matches. The CDR3, as DNA: TGTGCCAGCAGTTTCGCGACAAGCGGGACAGGGGGTGAGACCCAGTACTTC. Translation gives CASSFATSGTGGETQYF.

This clonotype was seen only a few times. The CDR3 region is CASSPRQGLKGYNEQFF. The CDR3 DNA sequence: TGTGCCAGCAGCCCGCGACAGGGGCTTAAGGGGTACAATGAGCAGTTCTTC. The chain joins TRBV9 to TRBJ2-1; 8 bases agree with TRBD1. The CDR3 is made up of 17 amino acids. J lost 4 bases, V lost 4 bases, and 13 bases had no gene match. Germline V lookup: CDR1 SGDLS, CDR2 YYNGEE. The variable domain in full, with the rest retrieved from reference TRBV9 and TRBJ2-1, is DSGVTQTPKHLITATGQRVTLRCSPRSGDLSVYWYQQSLDQGLQFLIQYYNGEERAKGNILERFSAQQFPDLHSELNLSSLELGDSALYFCASSPRQGLKGYNEQFFGPGTRLTVL.

This clonotype was recorded at least ten times. DNA of the CDR3: TGTGCCAGCAGTCCCCGACGGTACTATGGCTACACCTTC. Translating gives CASSPRRYYGYTF. This chain joins TRBV2 and TRBJ1-2; D remains ambiguous. The CDR3 runs 13 residues. Trimming stripped 5 bases from V and 3 bases from J, with 10 bases between. Looked up from germline, CDR1 is SNHLY and CDR2 is FYNNEI.